This is a list of T cell receptor beta chains from one sample in a study of Graves' ophthalmopathy and Graves' hyperthyroidism. One entry per CDR3 protein results from TCRdb running MiXCR on the multiplex PCR reads. The sample includes 150,000 to 200,000 distinct CDR3 sequences, roughly two fifths of them seen just once. Sequencing input: peripheral blood. The receptors derive from a man aged 30 to 39 with Graves' ophthalmopathy. Both conserved end residues are part of each CDR3. Each record gives: V gene, CDR3 length, clone size, J gene, D gene, CDR3 protein, CDR3 DNA. A D gene is named only where the DNA matches it firmly. Size is omitted from some rows. Given values are once, few, many or a class for expanded clones.

V: TRBV6-4; length: 15; size: many; J: TRBJ2-2; D: -; CDR3: CASSDSGGDTGELFF; DNA: TGTGCCAGCAGTGACTCTGGCGGGGACACCGGGGAGCTGTTTTTT
V: TRBV10-3; length: 15; size: -; J: TRBJ2-7; D: TRBD1; CDR3: CATQPGQGAIYEQYF; DNA: TGTGCCACCCAACCCGGACAGGGGGCTATCTACGAGCAGTACTTC
V: TRBV24-1; length: 13; size: many; J: TRBJ2-7; D: -; CDR3: CATSRGSTYEQYF; DNA: TGTGCCACCAGCCGCGGCTCGACCTACGAGCAGTACTTC
V: TRBV6-2/TRBV6-3; length: 14; size: -; J: TRBJ1-2; D: -; CDR3: CASSYSGAAYGYTF; DNA: TGTGCCAGCAGTTACTCAGGGGCCGCCTATGGCTACACCTTC
V: TRBV12-3/TRBV12-4; length: 13; size: many; J: TRBJ1-1; D: -; CDR3: CASSFGVSTEAFF; DNA: TGTGCCAGCAGTTTCGGGGTCAGCACTGAAGCTTTCTTT
V: TRBV28; length: 15; size: many; J: TRBJ1-3; D: -; CDR3: CASSLRHLSGNTIYF; DNA: TGTGCCAGCAGTTTACGCCACCTCTCTGGAAACACCATATATTTT
V: TRBV4-1; length: 15; size: many; J: TRBJ1-1; D: -; CDR3: CASSQQQGRRTEAFF; DNA: TGCGCCAGCAGCCAACAACAGGGCAGGAGAACTGAAGCTTTCTTT
V: TRBV10-3; length: 15; size: once; J: TRBJ1-6; D: TRBD1; CDR3: CAISADRDHNSPLHF; DNA: TGTGCCATCAGCGCTGACAGGGACCATAATTCACCCCTCCACTTT
V: TRBV11-1; length: 13; size: -; J: TRBJ2-7; D: -; CDR3: CASSPSVRGEQYF; DNA: TGTGCCAGCAGCCCAAGCGTGCGAGGCGAGCAGTACTTC
V: TRBV7-9; length: 15; size: -; J: TRBJ2-2; D: -; CDR3: CGSSFPGGNTGELFF; DNA: TGTGGCAGCAGCTTCCCCGGCGGGAACACCGGGGAGCTGTTTTTT
V: TRBV5-6; length: 15; size: many; J: TRBJ1-2; D: -; CDR3: CASSLGQEQLPGYTF; DNA: TGTGCCAGCAGCTTGGGACAGGAACAGCTCCCTGGCTACACCTTC
V: TRBV2; length: 10; size: many; J: TRBJ1-1; D: -; CDR3: CASGIHEAFF; DNA: TGTGCCAGCGGGATCCATGAAGCTTTCTTT
V: TRBV28; length: 15; size: many; J: TRBJ2-7; D: TRBD2; CDR3: CASTVSSGSYGEQYF; DNA: TGTGCCAGCACCGTTTCCAGCGGGAGTTATGGCGAGCAGTACTTC
V: TRBV5-1; length: 15; size: -; J: TRBJ2-7; D: TRBD1; CDR3: CASSLGTGGLYEQYF; DNA: TGCGCCAGCAGCTTGGGAACAGGGGGTTTGTACGAGCAGTACTTC
V: TRBV7-2; length: 13; size: -; J: TRBJ1-1; D: -; CDR3: CASSKVANTEAFF; DNA: TGTGCCAGCAGCAAGGTTGCGAACACTGAAGCTTTCTTT
V: TRBV7-9; length: 15; size: many; J: TRBJ1-2; D: -; CDR3: CASSLGGQSYHGYTF; DNA: TGTGCCAGCAGCTTAGGAGGACAGTCTTACCATGGCTACACCTTC
V: TRBV6-5; length: 13; size: many; J: TRBJ2-7; D: -; CDR3: CASSYARGSEQYF; DNA: TGTGCCAGCAGTTACGCCAGGGGAAGCGAGCAGTACTTC
V: TRBV12-3/TRBV12-4; length: 14; size: many; J: TRBJ2-4; D: TRBD1; CDR3: CASSPRGLRNIQYF; DNA: TGTGCCAGCAGTCCCAGGGGGCTCCGGAACATTCAGTACTTC